This T cell receptor beta chain was obtained from a study of cytotoxic CD8 clonotypes in ibrutinib-treated CLL (dated by TCRdb to the early 2020s). At the level of the whole study: The cohort was composed of 10 to 11 relapsed/refractory and fewer than 16 treatment-naive patients; IGHV unmutated status was identified in approximately 18 patients. Longitudinal samples were obtainable from about 30% of the roughly 90 participants in the trial. Cryopreserved peripheral blood mononuclear cells were obtained before treatment, at response, and at either sustained remission or disease progression. Every remission and progressive disease sample was obtained while ibrutinib was still being received by the patients. Response samples were obtained after a median of approximately twelve months of treatment, with a range of about 6 to 40 months. Responses were partial in approximately 24 patients and complete in 2; after median around 65 months follow-up, 14 stayed in remission and approximately 12 progressed. Samples averaged roughly 260,000 productive templates and roughly 86,000 productive rearrangements.

Overall results and qualifications from the work: Public clonotypes were rare and either contracted or stayed stable during treatment, and the rise in clonality at ibrutinib response reflected the expansion of private clonotypes. Sampling times were not matched between patients in sustained remission and patients whose disease was progressing, and lymph node repertoires were not examined. Baseline clonality exceeded that of age-matched healthy donors and correlated strongly with circulating CD8+ T-cell counts. An increase in clonality was observed at ibrutinib response, with clonality remaining stable during sustained remission and falling back toward baseline at progression.

On a MiSeq, deep resolution sequencing aimed for a depth between 1 in 1 million and 1 in 200,000 T cells, with each clonotype covered approximately 9.2x on average. The immunoSEQ hsTCRB Kit was used to generate the TCR beta libraries. Per the authors' processing: The data were analyzed with ImmunoSEQ Analyzer and ImmunoSEQ Data Assistant, and V, D and J gene assignments followed IMGT definitions. Clonality, which ranges from 0 to 1, was calculated by subtracting the normalized Shannon entropy of productive rearrangement frequencies from one. Public clonotype analysis was restricted to overrepresented clonotypes comprising at least 0.05% of each patient's repertoire. Repertoires from around 13 age-matched healthy donors in immuneACCESS were used as clonality controls. TCRdb limited this immuneACCESS table to in-frame rearrangements with V and J called. A share of clones is missing; checked studies link under half to unresolved V genes, and the rest is unexplained. V and J calls and clone size are copied from that table; D and trimming were computed from the DNA. This sample is represented by about 72,000 clones; approximately 80% of them were singletons. Jointly, the top ten make up 7.7% of the sample.

What the time point label conveys for this sample: progressive disease on ibrutinib. For TCR beta library preparation, roughly 2.2 micrograms of genomic DNA were isolated from cryopreserved PBMCs. High-throughput TCR beta sequencing was performed on longitudinal blood samples from CLL patients receiving ibrutinib monotherapy. The patients took part in an open-label, single-center phase 2 trial of ibrutinib monotherapy. V was cut back by 6 bases and J by 0 bases, leaving a gap of 13 bases between them. The CDR3 sequence holds 15 residues, the cysteine and phenylalanine included. This entry keeps only the CDR3 DNA: 45 bases, framed from base 1. The germline V gene gives CDR1 as SGHAT and CDR2 as FQNNGV. This clone showed up just a few times. Its antigen remains undetermined. No base quality information exists; no much larger clone differs at one position. Other DNA sequences in the sample encode the same CDR3.

The material sequenced was PBMCs, taken at disease progression, from a patient treated with ibrutinib. The TCR sequence derives from a human donor with chronic lymphocytic leukemia. The sequence links TRBV11-2 to TRBJ2-3; the D gene assignment is perhaps TRBD1 or TRBD2, with each matching 5 bases. The bases are TGTGCCAGCAGTCTAGACTGGGACAGCACAGATACGCAGTATTTT. The resulting protein is CASSLDWDSTDTQYF.